Listed below are T cell receptor beta chains from one sample, sequenced in a study of blood T cells in healthy people across ages. MiXCR was run by TCRdb on the 5' RACE reads, yielding one entry per CDR3 protein. The table includes around 800,000 distinct CDR3 sequences, 25% to 30% detected once. These data also formed part of another study, on T cells of mothers and their children.

Specimen: blood. The receptor set was obtained from a boy aged 5 to 17 in good health. Each CDR3 is given with its conserved first and last residue. Each record gives: V gene, J gene, CDR3 protein.

>TRBV12-3/TRBV12-4|-
CASSHRGKSTSNEQYF
>TRBV7-9|TRBJ1-6
CASSLRLGQFYNSPLHF
>TRBV12-3/TRBV12-4|TRBJ1-2
CASSLDLVNYYGYTF
>TRBV6-5|TRBJ2-6
CASSWTGGVGANVLTF
>TRBV20-1|TRBJ1-2
CSARRGRGYTF
>TRBV20-1|TRBJ2-7
CSASPWAYSYEQYF
>TRBV20-1|TRBJ1-6
CSALVGVSYNSPLHF
>TRBV11-3|TRBJ2-1
CASSQGLYNEQFF
>TRBV6-1|TRBJ2-5
CASTLGLARKTQYF
>TRBV12-3/TRBV12-4|TRBJ1-5
CASSLLGPEFSNQPQHF
>TRBV4-1|TRBJ2-7
CASSQNRARGAYEQYF
>TRBV6-5|TRBJ1-3
CASRGGRTGNTIYF
>TRBV12-3/TRBV12-4|TRBJ1-4
CASSLGRGRANEKLVF
>TRBV28|TRBJ2-5
CASSRIPGMWETQYF